This T cell receptor beta chain was documented in a study of T cells in Graves' hyperthyroidism and ophthalmopathy. Study-wide context: Peripheral blood specimens were obtained at initial diagnosis, prior to any treatment. Study-level results: Blood also carried most thyroid clonotypes expanded above 0.001.

To note about this clonotype: No antigen is known for it.

Researchers barred patients who had uncontrolled infection, other autoimmune disease, pregnancy or lactation. Clinical symptoms, serum thyroxine and TRAb, thyroid ultrasound and orbital computed tomography were used for the diagnoses. The germline V gene has CDR1 SGDLS and CDR2 YYNGEE. V trimming: 3 bases; J trimming: 1 base; junction bases outside the gene matches: 18. The CDR3 has 19 amino acids. What was amplified from RNA transcripts were TCR beta CDR3 regions. During a first-round RT-PCR of the TCR CDR3, the HTBI primer set was used. TCRdb recomputed calls from the multiplex PCR reads with MiXCR, one row per CDR3 protein. The sample holds a few hundred thousand distinct CDR3 sequences, 14% seen once.

The sequencing input was blood. The sequence derives from a woman between 40 and 50 years old with Graves' hyperthyroidism. The gene calls are TRBV9 and TRBJ1-1; 7 nucleotides match TRBD1. The CDR3 sequence: CASSGPGQRRNSGNTEAFF. CDR3 bases: TGTGCCAGCAGCGGCCCGGGACAGAGAAGAAATAGTGGGAACACTGAAGCTTTCTTT.